Presented here are 6 T cell receptor beta chains from one specimen sequenced in a study of blood T cell repertoires in COVID-19. Measured with immunoSEQ multiplex PCR; TCRdb has only the in-frame clones, and not every one. The sample yields a few hundred thousand clones, roughly 90% seen once. What was sequenced was peripheral blood. The receptor source for this set is a man aged 35 to 55 with acute or convalescent COVID-19.

This clone appeared once. The CDR3 protein is CASSFYGTADYEQYF. The CDR3, as DNA: TGTGCCAGCAGCTTTTACGGGACTGCCGACTACGAGCAGTACTTC. The chain combines TRBV11-2 with TRBJ2-7, with D perhaps matching TRBD2 (6 bases). Trimming left V 3 bases short and J 3 bases short, with 15 bases between. In germline, CDR1 is SGHAT, CDR2 FQNNGV. The CDR3 length is 15 residues.

The chain uses TRBV6-1 and TRBJ1-1; D gene unclear. This CDR3 region has 15 residues. The germline V gene encodes CDR1 MNHNS and CDR2 SASEGT. V gave up 1 base and J gave up 4 bases, with 13 bases separating them. CDR3 DNA sequence: TGTGCCAGCAGTGAAGATAAAGGAGTGGCCACTGAAGCTTTCTTT. It specifies CASSEDKGVATEAFF.

The chain carries TRBV5-4 and TRBJ1-6, with 10 bases aligning to TRBD1. The CDR3 is 18 residues long. CDR1 SGHNT and CDR2 YYREEE come from the germline V gene (reference sequence). Losses at the gene ends were 5 bases for V and 7 bases for J; bases not matched to a gene: 15. CDR3 DNA: TGTGCCAGCAGTAAGGACAGGGGGTACCCACTCTCGAATTCACCCCTCCACTTT. Encoded protein: CASSKDRGYPLSNSPLHF.

This clone was picked up one time. The gene calls are TRBV29-1 and TRBJ2-7, with 11 bases matching TRBD2. Germline V CDR1 and CDR2: SQVTM, ANQGSEA. The CDR3 length is 17 residues. Germline trimming cut 4 bases from V and 0 bases from J; bases unmatched to any gene: 11. The CDR3 loop reads CSVVVAGGPNISYEQYF. In DNA form, the CDR3 reads TGCAGCGTTGTAGTAGCGGGAGGGCCGAACATCTCCTACGAGCAGTACTTC.

The gene calls are TRBV19 and TRBJ2-1; 7 bases agree with TRBD1. V lost 3 bases to trimming and J lost 0 bases; unmatched junction nucleotides: 2. CDR3 length: 15 amino acids. Germline values: CDR1 LNHDA, CDR2 SQIVND (reference sequence). DNA of the CDR3: TGTGCCAGTAGTATGGACAGGAGCTCCTACAATGAGCAGTTCTTC. It is translated as CASSMDRSSYNEQFF.

The rearrangement links TRBV10-3 to TRBJ2-7; maybe TRBD2 (6 bases). V was trimmed by 10 bases and J by 4 bases, leaving 14 bases between them. The germline CDR1 and CDR2 sequences are ENHRY and SYGVKD. The CDR3 sequence is 12 residues long. CDR3 nucleotides: TGTGCCACCCAGGGACTCCTTTACGAGCAGTACTTC. Encoded protein: CATQGLLYEQYF.